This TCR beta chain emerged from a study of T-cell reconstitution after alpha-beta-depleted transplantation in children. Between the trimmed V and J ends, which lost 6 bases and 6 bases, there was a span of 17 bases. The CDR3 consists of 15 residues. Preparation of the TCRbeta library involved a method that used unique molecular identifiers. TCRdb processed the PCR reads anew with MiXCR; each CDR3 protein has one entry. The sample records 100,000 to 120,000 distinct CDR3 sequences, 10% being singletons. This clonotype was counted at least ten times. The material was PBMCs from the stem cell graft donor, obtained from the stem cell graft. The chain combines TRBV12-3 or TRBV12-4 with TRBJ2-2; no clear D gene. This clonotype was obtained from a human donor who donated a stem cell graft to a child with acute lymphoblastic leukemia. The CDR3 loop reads CASSRKRNGAGELFF. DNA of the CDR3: TGTGCCAGCAGCCGTAAGAGGAATGGGGCCGGGGAGCTGTTTTTT.